The next 2 T cell receptor beta chains were all read from a single sample in a study of identical twins. TCRdb itself ran the 5' RACE reads through MiXCR, one entry per CDR3 protein. The table lists more than 250,000 distinct CDR3 sequences, more than 6.5% of them singletons. This sample was also put to use in a study of yellow fever vaccine responses in identical twins.

The sequencing input was memory (CD45RO+) T cells sorted from blood. These receptors all come from a woman between 18 and 30 years old in good health.

This clonotype was counted between two and nine times. J is TRBJ2-5 and V is TRBV24-1, with a possible D match to TRBD2 (5 bases). Germline V lookup: CDR1 KGHDR, CDR2 SFDVKD. V was pared by 4 bases and J by 8 bases, with 34 bases between. This CDR3 is 20 amino acids long. The CDR3 coding sequence is TGTGCCACCAGTGACCCATTCCGGGCTAGCCATGAGAAATGTAAGAGTACCCAGTACTTC. Translation: CATSDPFRASHEKCKSTQYF.

This clonotype came up many times. The chain recombines TRBV28 with TRBJ2-3, with TRBD1 as a possible D gene (6 bases). The CDR3 totals 15 residues. Trimming removed 6 bases from V and 2 bases from J, with 15 bases in between. Germline assignment: CDR1 MDHEN and CDR2 SYDVKM. The DNA for the CDR3 is TGTGCCAGCAGCTTGACTCAGGGGAACACAGATACGCAGTATTTT. This codes for CASSLTQGNTDTQYF.